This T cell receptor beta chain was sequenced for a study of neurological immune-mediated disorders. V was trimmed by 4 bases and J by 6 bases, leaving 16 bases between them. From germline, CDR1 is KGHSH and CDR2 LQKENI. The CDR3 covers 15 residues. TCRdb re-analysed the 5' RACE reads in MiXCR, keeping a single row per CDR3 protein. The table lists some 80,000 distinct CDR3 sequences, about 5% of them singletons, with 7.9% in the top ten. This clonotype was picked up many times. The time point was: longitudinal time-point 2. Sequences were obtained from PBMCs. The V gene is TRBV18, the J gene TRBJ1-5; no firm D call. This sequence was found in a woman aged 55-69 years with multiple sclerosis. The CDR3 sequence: CASSQETHPGQPQHF. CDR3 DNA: TGTGCCAGCTCACAAGAGACACACCCAGGTCAGCCCCAGCATTTT.